This TCR beta chain was identified in a study of cytomegalovirus exposure and HLA in healthy donors. A note on this clone: Its antigen is unidentified. Distinct nucleotide sequences in the sample also encode this CDR3.

The PCR made use of 60 Vbeta and 13 Jbeta primers. Produced via immunoSEQ multiplex PCR; TCRdb's table is partial and in-frame only. The sample has 65,000 or so clones, roughly 60% seen once; the top ten hold roughly 2.8%. Sampled while nominally healthy, donors likely had unrecorded immune exposures. This CDR3 has 14 residues. Germline-derived CDR1 and CDR2 are MNHEY and SVGAGI. Trimming took 2 bases from V and 0 from J, leaving 7 bases between them. Study observations and caveats: High sensitivity and specificity were reportedly achieved when the classifier diagnosed cytomegalovirus status. A cluster of highly shared sequence variants was likely a sequencing artifact. In a later analysis, common viral pathogens appeared linked to several of the most significant clusters.

Sequenced material: PBMCs. This TCR came from a man in his thirties or forties in good health and CMV-seronegative. The rearrangement links TRBV6-5 to TRBJ2-5, with D possibly being TRBD1 (6 bases). This chain's CDR3 is CASSYGDNQETQYF. CDR3 nucleotides: TGTGCCAGCAGTTACGGGGACAACCAAGAGACCCAGTACTTC.